This record concerns one T cell receptor beta chain sequence. These data originate in a study of blood T cell repertoires in COVID-19. Study details: T cells, B-cell-depleted T cells, or PBMCs provided the cDNA or gDNA that served as material.

Losses at the gene ends were 4 bases for V and 1 base for J; bases not matched to a gene: 5. The germline V gene encodes CDR1 SGHDN and CDR2 FVKESK. The CDR3 covers 15 residues. This table comes from immunoSEQ multiplex PCR, and its TCRdb copy is limited to in-frame clones, with some not included. The sample holds about 190,000 clones, over 75% seen once. The chain recombines TRBV14 with TRBJ2-3, with 7 positions matching TRBD1. What was sequenced was peripheral blood. This sequence originates from a man in his forties or fifties who had recovered from COVID-19. This CDR3 is CASSRGGPGTDTQYF. The DNA of the CDR3 is TGTGCCAGCAGCCGAGGGGGCCCGGGCACAGATACGCAGTATTTT.